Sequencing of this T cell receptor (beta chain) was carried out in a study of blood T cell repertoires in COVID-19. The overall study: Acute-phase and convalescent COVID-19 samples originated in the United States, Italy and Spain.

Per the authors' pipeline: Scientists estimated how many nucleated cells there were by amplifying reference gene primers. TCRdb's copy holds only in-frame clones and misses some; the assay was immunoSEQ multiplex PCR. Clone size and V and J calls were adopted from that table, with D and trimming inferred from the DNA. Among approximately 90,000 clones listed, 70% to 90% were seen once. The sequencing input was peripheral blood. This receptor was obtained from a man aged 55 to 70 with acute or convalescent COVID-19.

The CDR3 here is CATSDSWTGKGAETQYF. The CDR3 DNA is TGTGCCACCAGTGATTCCTGGACAGGGAAGGGGGCAGAGACCCAGTACTTC. This chain uses TRBV24-1 with TRBJ2-5, with 8 bases that match TRBD1. The CDR3 extends over 17 amino acids. The germline V gene has CDR1 KGHDR and CDR2 SFDVKD. V gave up 2 bases and J gave up 4 bases; unmatched junction bases: 11.